This entry lists 29 T cell receptor beta chains sequenced from one sample in a study of technical replicates of blood from a few donors (TCRdb year 2017). The library was prepared using the immunoSEQ multiplex PCR assay. The immuneACCESS repertoire file appears here via TCRdb, limited to in-frame rearrangements. These files lack a portion of the clones; in checked studies, under half of the deficit traces to unresolved V genes, and the cause of the others is not known. Within this sample are under 65,000 clones, with about 86% of them counted one time only. Of the sample, approximately 5% is held by the ten largest clones. Sequencing was performed on PBMCs. Every receptor here comes from a human donor in good health. Some clones in this sample may be carry-over from other donors' samples.

The CDR3, as DNA: TGTGCCAGCAGCTCGGACAGGGGGTACCAAGAGACCCAGTACTTC. Its protein is CASSSDRGYQETQYF. V usage is TRBV7-2 and J usage is TRBJ2-5, with TRBD1 matching 10 bases. J gave up 0 bases and V 4 bases, and 2 bases lay outside the gene matches. Per germline, CDR1 SGHTA and CDR2 FQGNSA. The CDR3 consists of 15 residues.

This chain connects TRBV4-3 to TRBJ2-1; a possible D gene is TRBD2 (5 bases). Deletions cut 0 bases from V and 0 bases from J, with 9 bases between. Germline V gene sequence: CDR1 LGHNA, CDR2 YSLEER. The CDR3 contains 16 residues. In nucleotides, the CDR3 is TGCGCCAGCAGCCAAGAAACTAGATCCTCCTACAATGAGCAGTTCTTC. It codes for CASSQETRSSYNEQFF.

The chain links TRBV28 to TRBJ2-7; 7 bases map to TRBD1. The germline CDR1 and CDR2 sequences are MDHEN and SYDVKM. V lost 7 bases, J lost 4 bases, and 7 bases stayed unmatched. The CDR3 runs 13 residues. CDR3 DNA sequence: TGTGCCAGCACCAGGGACAGAGGATACGAGCAGTACTTC. This translates into CASTRDRGYEQYF.

This chain links TRBV15 with TRBJ1-2; 7 nucleotides align to TRBD1. The V gene's germline CDR1 is LNHNV and CDR2 YYDKDF (reference sequence). V lost 0 bases to trimming and J lost 5 bases; unmatched junction nucleotides: 6. CDR3 length: 15 amino acids. The CDR3 nucleotides read TGTGCCACCAGCAGAGATCCAGGGGGTGTTTATGGCTACACCTTC. Translation: CATSRDPGGVYGYTF.

V and J are TRBV11-1 and TRBJ2-7; 7 bases are a match to TRBD2. The J segment lost 3 bases and the V segment lost 6 bases, leaving 8 bases of the junction unmatched. The germline V gene has CDR1 SGHAT and CDR2 FQDESV (reference sequence). This CDR3 spans 14 amino acids. CDR3 coding DNA: TGTGCCAGCAGTCCGGGGGGATCCAACTACGAGCAGTACTTC. Translated: CASSPGGSNYEQYF.

This clone was recorded only once. This sequence joins TRBV4-1 and TRBJ2-3, with D perhaps matching TRBD1 (7 bases). V was pared by 5 bases and J by 4 bases, with 16 bases between. The CDR3 is 15 residues long. The germline V gene has CDR1 MGHRA and CDR2 YSYEKL. The CDR3 coding sequence is TGCGCCAGCAGCAAGTTAGGAGGGGGCTCAGATACGCAGTATTTT. Protein product: CASSKLGGGSDTQYF.

J is TRBJ2-5 and V is TRBV6-5; TRBD2 agrees at 14 bases. The J segment lost 5 bases and the V segment lost 4 bases, leaving 6 bases of the junction unmatched. The germline V gene has CDR1 MNHEY and CDR2 SVGAGI. This CDR3 has 16 amino acids. The DNA of the CDR3 is TGTGCCAGCAGTTCCCCCCGGACTAGCGGGGGGGAGACCCAGTACTTC. Translation: CASSSPRTSGGETQYF.

The V gene is TRBV30, the J gene TRBJ2-3; TRBD2 matches 7 bases. The CDR3 is 14 residues long. Trimming removed 1 base from V and 2 bases from J; junction bases left unmatched: 3. Germline loops: CDR1 GTSNPN, CDR2 SVGIG (reference sequence). The CDR3 spells CAWSGGGITDTQYF. CDR3 coding DNA: TGTGCCTGGAGTGGCGGGGGAATCACAGATACGCAGTATTTT.

The V gene is TRBV5-1, the J gene TRBJ2-1; 7 bases agree with TRBD1. CDR3 size: 14 residues. Germline values: CDR1 SGHRS, CDR2 YFSETQ. Trimming cost V 3 bases and J 8 bases; bases outside gene matches: 8. The CDR3 loop is CASSSGQPWDEQFF. CDR3 coding DNA: TGCGCCAGCAGCTCGGGACAGCCTTGGGATGAGCAGTTCTTC.

The J gene is TRBJ1-2, the V gene TRBV6-6; perhaps TRBD1 as D (6 bases). The CDR3 loop spans 13 amino acids. Deletions cut 5 bases from V and 4 bases from J, with 11 bases between. In germline, CDR1 is MNHNY, CDR2 SVGAGI (reference sequence). The DNA of the CDR3 is TGTGCCAGCAGTGCGACAGGAATCTATGGCTACACCTTC. Protein sequence: CASSATGIYGYTF.

The rearrangement links TRBV25-1 to TRBJ1-2; the match to TRBD1 covers 7 bases. V was pared by 2 bases and J by 0 bases, with 6 bases of the junction left unmatched. This CDR3 has 16 residues. Germline-derived CDR1 and CDR2 are MGHDK and SYGVNS. The CDR3 DNA reads TGTGCCAGCAGTGAAAGGGGGCAGACAGCTAACTATGGCTACACCTTC. Translation gives CASSERGQTANYGYTF.

This rearrangement joins TRBV7-9 to TRBJ2-2, with a possible D match to TRBD1 (5 bases). The V and J ends lost 1 base and 7 bases respectively, with 16 bases between them. CDR1 is SEHNR, CDR2 FQNEAQ, per germline (reference sequence). The CDR3 contains 16 residues. The DNA for the CDR3 is TGTGCCAGCAGCTTAGGATCAGGGTCGAGGATCGGGGAGCTGTTTTTT. It codes for CASSLGSGSRIGELFF. The variable domain in full, with the rest retrieved from reference TRBV7-9 and TRBJ2-2, is DTGVSQNPRHKITKRGQNVTFRCDPISEHNRLYWYRQTLGQGPEFLTYFQNEAQLEKSRLLSDRFSAERPKGSFSTLEIQRTEQGDSAMYLCASSLGSGSRIGELFFGEGSRLTVL.

The rearrangement joins TRBV29-1 to TRBJ2-7; 12 nucleotides agree with TRBD2. The CDR3 contains 13 residues. Losses at the gene ends were 5 bases for V and 2 bases for J; bases not matched to a gene: 1. From germline, CDR1 is SQVTM and CDR2 ANQGSEA. CDR3 nucleotides: TGCAGCGTTACTAGCGGGGGGACCTACGAGCAGTACTTC. This sequence encodes CSVTSGGTYEQYF.

The chain has TRBV19 and TRBJ2-2; maybe TRBD2 (6 bases). The length of the CDR3 is 13 residues. CDR1 LNHDA and CDR2 SQIVND come from the germline V gene (reference sequence). The V gene lost 3 bases and the J gene lost 7 bases, with 9 bases spanning the gap. CDR3 sequence: CASSIGGSGELFF. The CDR3 DNA reads as TGTGCCAGTAGTATCGGGGGAAGCGGGGAGCTGTTTTTT. The full variable domain, with the rest looked up from reference TRBV19 and TRBJ2-2, is DGGITQSPKYLFRKEGQNVTLSCEQNLNHDAMYWYRQDPGQGLRLIYYSQIVNDFQKGDIAEGYSVSREKKESFPLTVTSAQKNPTAFYLCASSIGGSGELFFGEGSRLTVL.

V usage is TRBV7-9 and J usage is TRBJ2-5, with 7 bases aligning to TRBD2. The germline V gene has CDR1 SEHNR and CDR2 FQNEAQ (reference sequence). J lost 1 base, V lost 1 base, and 6 bases had no gene match. The CDR3 has 16 residues. DNA for the CDR3: TGTGCCAGCAGCTTAGGTGGGCTAGCGGCCCAAGAGACCCAGTACTTC. It encodes CASSLGGLAAQETQYF.

This CDR3 reads CAWSVSSGGGVPLEQYF. The CDR3 DNA is TGTGCCTGGAGTGTATCGTCTGGTGGAGGGGTACCCCTCGAGCAGTACTTC. The genes are TRBV30 and TRBJ2-7; TRBD2 is a possible D gene (6 bases). The CDR3 loop spans 17 amino acids. Germline V gene data show CDR1 as GTSNPN and CDR2 as SVGIG (reference sequence). V was cut by 0 bases and J by 6 bases, with 24 bases left in between. Combining the CDR3 with reference TRBV30 and TRBJ2-7 gives the whole variable domain SQTIHQWPATLVQPVGSPLSLECTVEGTSNPNLYWYRQAAGRGLQLLFYSVGIGQISSEVPQNLSASRPQDRQFILSSKKLLLSDSGFYLCAWSVSSGGGVPLEQYFGPGTRLTVT.

This clone was found a few times. This chain links TRBV7-7 with TRBJ2-1; 9 positions agree with TRBD1. Germline CDR1 is SSHAT and CDR2 is FNYEAQ (reference sequence). The CDR3 is made up of 13 amino acids. The V gene end was trimmed by 4 bases and the J gene end by 9 bases; junction bases not matched to a gene: 4. This CDR3 reads CASSWDRETEQFF. CDR3 DNA sequence: TGTGCCAGCAGCTGGGACAGGGAGACTGAGCAGTTCTTC.

This chain links TRBV5-5 with TRBJ1-3; possibly TRBD1 for D (6 bases). The CDR3 consists of 15 residues. V dropped 4 bases and J dropped 0 bases, with 11 bases sitting between them. Germline CDR1 and CDR2: SGHKS and YYEKEE (reference sequence). CDR3: CASSRDISSGNTIYF. The CDR3 nucleotides read TGTGCCAGCAGCCGGGACATTTCCTCTGGAAACACCATATATTTT.

The chain links TRBV6-6 to TRBJ1-2; no definite D call. In germline, CDR1 is MNHNY, CDR2 SVGAGI (reference sequence). The CDR3 runs 13 residues. Trimming removed 7 bases at V and 2 bases at J, with 11 bases between. The CDR3 nucleotides are TGTGCCAGCACCCTTTTGGGCAACTATGGCTACACCTTC. Translation: CASTLLGNYGYTF.

Details on this clone: Other nucleotide sequences from this sample produce the same CDR3. The chain is built from TRBV28 and TRBJ2-7; D is possibly TRBD2 (6 bases). This CDR3 is built from 12 residues. V was shortened by 5 bases and J by 3 bases, with 8 bases between the two germline ends. Germline CDR1 reads MDHEN; CDR2 reads SYDVKM. CDR3 protein: CASSLGGYEQYF. CDR3 in DNA: TGTGCCAGCAGTCTGGGGGGCTACGAGCAGTACTTC.

This rearrangement joins TRBV29-1 to TRBJ2-1, with D tentatively TRBD2 (5 bases). This CDR3 region has 15 residues. V was shortened by 1 base and J by 4 bases, with 14 bases between the two germline ends. Per the germline V gene, CDR1 is SQVTM and CDR2 is ANQGSEA. CDR3: CSVEGGSLPYNEQFF. The CDR3 nucleotides read TGCAGCGTTGAAGGAGGGAGTTTGCCGTACAATGAGCAGTTCTTC.

The chain uses TRBV11-1 and TRBJ2-6; D is possibly TRBD2 (6 bases). Looked up from germline, CDR1 is SGHAT and CDR2 is FQDESV (reference sequence). There are 16 residues in the CDR3. The V and J ends lost 0 bases and 4 bases respectively, with 10 bases between them. CDR3 sequence reads: CASSLAGAGGANVLTF. The CDR3 nucleotides are TGTGCCAGCAGCTTAGCAGGGGCGGGGGGGGCCAACGTCCTGACTTTC. The full variable domain, its missing parts supplied by reference TRBV11-1 and TRBJ2-6, is EAEVAQSPRYKITEKSQAVAFWCDPISGHATLYWYRQILGQGPELLVQFQDESVVDDSQLPKDRFSAERLKGVDSTLKIQPAELGDSAMYLCASSLAGAGGANVLTFGAGSRLTVL.

The chain links TRBV4-3 to TRBJ2-7, with TRBD1 identical over 10 bases. CDR1 LGHNA and CDR2 YSLEER come from the germline V gene. The CDR3 length is 13 residues. With V trimmed by 5 bases and J by 5 bases, 3 bases remained unmatched. The DNA of the CDR3 is TGCGCCAGCAGCTTAGGACAGGGGGACGAGCAGTACTTC. Amino acid sequence: CASSLGQGDEQYF.

V gene TRBV6-1 combines with J gene TRBJ1-2, with 7 bases aligning to TRBD1. V lost 4 bases and J lost 6; bases outside the gene matches: 11. Germline V gene sequence: CDR1 MNHNS, CDR2 SASEGT. The CDR3 is 15 amino acids. CDR3 sequence: CASSGGQAGGDGYTF. CDR3 nucleotides: TGTGCCAGCAGTGGAGGACAGGCCGGAGGGGATGGCTACACCTTC.

Written as DNA, the CDR3 is TGTGCCAGCAGCCTCGGGTTGAACACTGAAGCTTTCTTT. Protein product: CASSLGLNTEAFF. The chain links TRBV11-2 to TRBJ1-1; D gene uncertain. CDR1 and CDR2 (germline): SGHAT, FQNNGV. The CDR3 loop spans 13 amino acids. V was clipped by 5 bases and J by 0 bases, with 7 bases between them.

The sample holds many counts of this clone. This chain connects TRBV29-1 to TRBJ2-2; 10 positions match TRBD2. CDR3 length: 13 residues. V gave up 4 bases and J gave up 6 bases; unmatched junction bases: 2. Germline V CDR1 and CDR2: SQVTM, ANQGSEA. The CDR3 is CSVALAGAGELFF. The CDR3 coding sequence is TGCAGCGTTGCTCTAGCGGGAGCCGGGGAGCTGTTTTTT.

The chain employs TRBV30 and TRBJ1-2, with D possibly matching TRBD1 (6 bases). V lost 0 bases to trimming and J lost 8 bases, with 10 bases between them. CDR1 and CDR2 (germline): GTSNPN, SVGIG (reference sequence). The CDR3 covers 12 residues. The CDR3 protein is CAWSVSGVGYTF. The CDR3 DNA is TGTGCCTGGAGTGTATCAGGGGTAGGCTACACCTTC.

The chain has TRBV4-2 and TRBJ2-6; 10 nucleotides line up with TRBD1. The CDR3 consists of 16 residues. With 5 bases clipped from V and 1 base from J, the junction kept 2 bases outside the gene matches. Germline CDR1 and CDR2: LGHNA and YNFKEQ. The CDR3 DNA reads TGTGCCAGCAGCGGGACAGGGGATTCTGGGGCCAACGTCCTGACTTTC. Residues: CASSGTGDSGANVLTF.

The J gene is TRBJ2-3, the V gene TRBV7-2; 10 positions match TRBD2. There are 16 residues in the CDR3. The germline V gene encodes CDR1 SGHTA and CDR2 FQGNSA. J gave up 5 bases and V 1 base, and 6 bases lay outside the gene matches. The CDR3 here is CASSLGISGGLDTQYF. In nucleotides, the CDR3 is TGTGCCAGCAGCTTAGGAATTAGCGGGGGGTTAGATACGCAGTATTTT.